The 25 T cell receptor beta chains below all came from one sample that was sequenced in a study of PD-L1 blockade in urothelial cancer. Only in-frame clones appear in the TCRdb table, and some are missing; sequencing was by immunoSEQ multiplex PCR. The repertoire holds 46,000 or so clones, with approximately 84% as singletons. As for time point: peripheral blood 6 weeks after treatment start. Sequencing was performed on PBMCs, taken around atezolizumab (anti-PD-L1) treatment. These receptors all stem from a man in his 60s with urothelial cancer.

V gene TRBV19 combines with J gene TRBJ2-2, with 12 bases that match TRBD2. The CDR3 loop spans 16 amino acids. J was trimmed by 6 bases and V by 6 bases; bases with no gene match: 8. Germline values: CDR1 LNHDA, CDR2 SQIVND (reference sequence). CDR3 in amino acids: CASRPTSGGPPGELFF. The DNA for the CDR3 is TGTGCCAGTAGGCCGACTAGCGGGGGACCTCCCGGGGAGCTGTTTTTT.

The rearrangement uses TRBV2 and TRBJ2-2; weak D call: TRBD1 (5 bases). Germline-derived CDR1 and CDR2 are SNHLY and FYNNEI. This CDR3 has 15 amino acids. V lost 6 bases and J 2 bases, leaving 13 bases between the germline ends. For the CDR3, the DNA is TGTGCCAGCAGGGCTGGAAGGGGCAACACCGGGGAGCTGTTTTTT. Its protein product is CASRAGRGNTGELFF.

V gene TRBV28 combines with J gene TRBJ1-5, with a weak D call TRBD1 (6 bases). Germline V lookup: CDR1 MDHEN, CDR2 SYDVKM. This CDR3 has 14 residues. V was cut by 3 bases and J by 6 bases, with 12 bases left in between. This CDR3 is CASSFGGASQPQHF. CDR3 sequence (DNA): TGTGCCAGCAGTTTCGGGGGGGCTAGTCAGCCCCAGCATTTT.

V gene TRBV19 combines with J gene TRBJ2-7; unclear D gene. Trimming shortened V by 0 bases and J by 4 bases, and 13 bases separated the two germline ends. This CDR3 contains 15 residues. Germline CDR1 is LNHDA and CDR2 is SQIVND (reference sequence). CDR3 residues: CASSIDNRRRYEQYF. The CDR3 nucleotides are TGTGCCAGTAGTATAGATAATCGAAGGAGATACGAGCAGTACTTC.

The count of this clone is one. The chain couples TRBV7-2 to TRBJ1-5, with D possibly TRBD1 on 5 matching bases. V was shortened by 1 base and J by 4 bases, with 11 bases between the two germline ends. The CDR3 is made up of 15 amino acids. Germline V gene data show CDR1 as SGHTA and CDR2 as FQGNSA. CDR3 residues: CASSLDRGGNQPQHF. CDR3 coding DNA: TGTGCCAGCAGCTTAGATAGGGGTGGTAATCAGCCCCAGCATTTT.

The V call is TRBV9, the J call TRBJ2-1; 8 bases map to TRBD1. The germline V gene has CDR1 SGDLS and CDR2 YYNGEE. With V trimmed by 0 bases and J by 8 bases, 7 bases remained unmatched. This CDR3 has 15 residues. The CDR3 sequence is CASSVAHRGSDEQFF. The CDR3 region has the DNA TGTGCCAGCAGCGTAGCCCACAGGGGGTCAGATGAGCAGTTCTTC.

The CDR3 sequence is CASSLGQRTDTQYF. The CDR3 nucleotides read TGTGCCAGCAGCCTCGGACAGAGAACAGATACGCAGTATTTT. This chain connects TRBV5-4 to TRBJ2-3; tentatively, D is TRBD1 (6 bases). V was shortened by 4 bases and J by 3 bases, with 12 bases between the two germline ends. CDR3 length: 14 residues. CDR1 SGHNT and CDR2 YYREEE come from the germline V gene (reference sequence).

The gene calls are TRBV6-1 and TRBJ2-7, with 9 bases aligning to TRBD2. J was trimmed by 6 bases and V by 2 bases; bases with no gene match: 8. The CDR3 is 15 residues long. The germline CDR1 and CDR2 sequences are MNHNS and SASEGT. The CDR3 region is CASSESGGLLGEQYF. DNA of the CDR3: TGTGCCAGCAGTGAAAGCGGGGGGTTACTCGGCGAGCAGTACTTC.

The V and J genes are TRBV7-9 and TRBJ2-3; 13 bases agree with TRBD2. This CDR3 is built from 15 residues. V lost 3 bases to trimming and J lost 6 bases; unmatched junction nucleotides: 3. The germline V gene encodes CDR1 SEHNR and CDR2 FQNEAQ (reference sequence). This CDR3 is CASSFETSGGDTQYF. The CDR3 bases are TGTGCCAGCAGCTTTGAGACTAGCGGGGGGGATACGCAGTATTTT.

This clone came up a few times. The rearrangement uses TRBV6-5 and TRBJ1-2; D perhaps matches TRBD1 (6 bases). Trimming removed 2 bases from V and 4 bases from J, with 8 bases in between. Germline assignment: CDR1 MNHEY and CDR2 SVGAGI. The CDR3 extends over 13 amino acids. CDR3 region: CASSYQGTYGYTF. The CDR3 DNA is TGTGCCAGCAGTTACCAGGGGACCTATGGCTACACCTTC.

This sequence joins TRBV27 and TRBJ1-3; TRBD1 agrees at 10 bases. Germline V gene sequence: CDR1 MNHEY, CDR2 SMNVEV (reference sequence). V was pared by 5 bases and J by 4 bases, with 5 bases of the junction left unmatched. The CDR3 runs 15 residues. The CDR3 DNA reads as TGTGCCAGCAGTATAGACAGGGGGCTGGGAAACACCATATATTTT. This encodes CASSIDRGLGNTIYF.

The chain is built from TRBV7-2 and TRBJ2-1; 12 nucleotides align to TRBD1. This CDR3 contains 15 residues. Trimming took 7 bases from V and 9 from J; bases not matched to a gene: 10. CDR1 is SGHTA and CDR2 is FQGNSA in the germline V gene. CDR3 residues: CASNTGTGGSSEQFF. The DNA of the CDR3 is TGTGCCAGCAATACCGGGACAGGGGGCTCAAGTGAGCAGTTCTTC.

The chain has TRBV2 and TRBJ2-3, with TRBD1 matching over 11 bases. The trim removed 1 base at V and 6 bases at J, leaving 12 bases unmatched. CDR3 length: 18 residues. From germline, CDR1 is SNHLY and CDR2 FYNNEI. DNA for the CDR3: TGTGCCAGCAGTGAAGGGACAGGGGGCTTCTATCGGGCGGATACGCAGTATTTT. This codes for CASSEGTGGFYRADTQYF.

The chain couples TRBV9 to TRBJ2-3; D possibly corresponds to TRBD2 (5 bases). CDR3 length: 15 amino acids. The germline CDR1 and CDR2 sequences are SGDLS and YYNGEE. V was cut by 1 base and J by 2 bases, with 11 bases left in between. Written as DNA, the CDR3 is TGTGCCAGCAGCGTAATCAGCGGCCTCACAGATACGCAGTATTTT. Its translation is CASSVISGLTDTQYF.

In DNA, the CDR3 is TGCGCCAGCAGCCCCGACAGCTACGAGCAGTACTTC. This sequence encodes CASSPDSYEQYF. V and J are TRBV5-1 and TRBJ2-7; TRBD1 is a possible D gene (5 bases). The germline gives CDR1 SGHRS, CDR2 YFSETQ. Trimming cost V 4 bases and J 3 bases, with 8 bases left between them. The CDR3 consists of 12 residues.

The V and J genes are TRBV6-5 and TRBJ1-5; TRBD1 is a possible D gene (6 bases). Per germline, CDR1 MNHEY and CDR2 SVGAGI. The V end lost 3 bases, the J end lost 5 bases, and 8 bases lay between the germline ends. The CDR3 consists of 13 residues. CDR3 protein: CASSYGGHQPQHF. The DNA for the CDR3 is TGTGCCAGCAGTTATGGGGGCCATCAGCCCCAGCATTTT.

This chain joins TRBV6-6 and TRBJ1-6, with unresolved D. Per the germline V gene, CDR1 is MNHNY and CDR2 is SVGAGI (reference sequence). The CDR3 has 13 residues. The V gene lost 7 bases and the J gene lost 9 bases, with 13 bases spanning the gap. The CDR3 is CASIEEGSSPLHF. The CDR3, as DNA: TGTGCCAGCATTGAGGAAGGGAGTTCACCCCTCCACTTT.

In nucleotides, the CDR3 is TGCAGCGCGCCTAATAGCGCAGATACGCAGTATTTT. Protein: CSAPNSADTQYF. The rearrangement links TRBV29-1 to TRBJ2-3; TRBD2 is a possible D gene (5 bases). The ends were cut back, 7 bases at V and 4 bases at J, with 12 bases in the middle. The CDR3 extends over 12 amino acids. From germline, CDR1 is SQVTM and CDR2 ANQGSEA.

The genes are TRBV10-2 and TRBJ2-3; TRBD2 aligns across 9 bases. The CDR3 has 16 residues. The trim removed 5 bases at V and 0 bases at J, leaving 6 bases unmatched. Germline V gene sequence: CDR1 WSHSY, CDR2 SAAADI. The CDR3 DNA follows: TGCGCCAGCAGTCCAGACGCGGGGGGGAGCACAGATACGCAGTATTTT. Residues: CASSPDAGGSTDTQYF.

The chain employs TRBV19 and TRBJ2-7; 12 bases match TRBD1. Per the germline V gene, CDR1 is LNHDA and CDR2 is SQIVND (reference sequence). V dropped 4 bases and J dropped 6; count of bases not matched to a gene: 1. This CDR3 region has 13 residues. The CDR3 sequence is CASSRDRGREQYF. CDR3 coding DNA: TGTGCCAGTAGTAGGGACAGGGGGCGCGAGCAGTACTTC.

The CDR3 is CASSQVMALAGPPYTDTQYF. CDR3 bases: TGCGCCAGCAGCCAAGTCATGGCACTAGCGGGGCCCCCTTACACAGATACGCAGTATTTT. The chain couples TRBV4-1 to TRBJ2-3, with 10 bases lining up with TRBD2. With 1 base clipped from V and 2 bases from J, the junction kept 15 bases outside the gene matches. Germline values: CDR1 MGHRA, CDR2 YSYEKL. There are 20 residues in the CDR3.

The chain links TRBV6-6 to TRBJ1-3, with D possibly matching TRBD1 (5 bases). Trimming shortened V by 2 bases and J by 1 base, and 12 bases separated the two germline ends. This CDR3 is 16 amino acids long. CDR1 and CDR2 (germline): MNHNY, SVGAGI (reference sequence). CDR3 loop: CASSYQQGGSGNTIYF. The CDR3 DNA sequence: TGTGCCAGCAGTTACCAGCAGGGAGGGTCTGGAAACACCATATATTTT.

This clone appeared a few times. V and J are TRBV2 and TRBJ2-3; 7 bases are shared with TRBD2. The CDR3 spans 13 residues. With 8 bases clipped from V and 5 bases from J, the junction kept 7 bases outside the gene matches. Germline lookup yields CDR1 SNHLY and CDR2 FYNNEI. CDR3 sequence (DNA): TGTGCCAGCCTCGCGGGGAGGGTAGATACGCAGTATTTT. Protein: CASLAGRVDTQYF.

This sequence joins TRBV4-3 and TRBJ1-4; TRBD1 might be the D (5 bases). The V and J ends lost 4 bases and 7 bases respectively, with 16 bases between them. CDR3 size: 15 residues. CDR1 and CDR2 (germline): LGHNA, YSLEER. The CDR3 sequence is CASSPSAGVGEKLFF. CDR3 bases: TGCGCCAGCAGCCCCTCGGCGGGGGTCGGTGAAAAACTGTTTTTT.

The rearrangement links TRBV10-3 to TRBJ2-1; 10 positions agree with TRBD1. V shed 3 bases, J shed 6 bases, and the junction held 5 bases outside the gene matches. There are 15 residues in the CDR3. The germline CDR1 and CDR2 sequences are ENHRY and SYGVKD. This chain's CDR3 is CAISEWGQGSNEQFF. CDR3 DNA sequence: TGTGCCATCAGTGAATGGGGACAGGGGTCCAATGAGCAGTTCTTC.